These T cell receptor beta chains were read from a single sample in a study of control samples from healthy donors and cancer patients. The data were produced by immunoSEQ multiplex PCR, yet TCRdb's version contains in-frame clones alone and is incomplete. Of 98,000 or so clones listed, approximately 81% were seen once; the top ten hold under 12%. Input material: blood. These receptor sequences come from a woman aged 30 to 39 in good health. The conserved cysteine and the conserved F or W are not part of the CDR3 here. Some rows mark clone size as missing; the rest say once, few, many or name a class of expanded clone.

j_gene: TRBJ2-3; v_gene: TRBV19; abundance: -; CDR3aa: ASSALAGGLTDTQY
j_gene: TRBJ1-5; v_gene: TRBV7-2; abundance: -; CDR3aa: ASSLDRTGGQPQH
j_gene: TRBJ1-2; v_gene: TRBV12-3/TRBV12-4; abundance: -; CDR3aa: ASSFMGGYT
j_gene: TRBJ1-1; v_gene: TRBV7-3; abundance: -; CDR3aa: ASSLTRVNTEAF
j_gene: TRBJ1-4; v_gene: TRBV5-1; abundance: -; CDR3aa: ASSGTTEKLF
j_gene: TRBJ1-2; v_gene: TRBV5-1; abundance: -; CDR3aa: ASSLATGGYYGYT
j_gene: TRBJ2-7; v_gene: TRBV7-8; abundance: once; CDR3aa: ASSLGGRTEQY
j_gene: TRBJ1-3; v_gene: TRBV6-5; abundance: -; CDR3aa: ASSYLQGVSGNTIY
j_gene: TRBJ2-5; v_gene: TRBV11-2; abundance: -; CDR3aa: ASSLSGGRETQY
j_gene: TRBJ1-3; v_gene: TRBV5-8; abundance: -; CDR3aa: ASSLEVRGPGNTIY
j_gene: TRBJ1-1; v_gene: TRBV19; abundance: -; CDR3aa: ASRSWGQGNTEAF
j_gene: TRBJ2-1; v_gene: TRBV29-1; abundance: once; CDR3aa: SVEDSGNRYNEQF
j_gene: TRBJ1-4; v_gene: TRBV5-1; abundance: -; CDR3aa: ASSLGGGTEKLF
j_gene: TRBJ1-2; v_gene: TRBV12-3/TRBV12-4; abundance: once; CDR3aa: ASSSRGTYGYT
j_gene: TRBJ1-2; v_gene: TRBV29-1; abundance: -; CDR3aa: SVVGRNYGYT
j_gene: TRBJ2-1; v_gene: TRBV5-4; abundance: few; CDR3aa: ASSRTGTRGNEQF
j_gene: TRBJ1-1; v_gene: TRBV19; abundance: -; CDR3aa: ASRWLNTEAF
j_gene: TRBJ2-7; v_gene: TRBV9; abundance: once; CDR3aa: ASSVGFTAGGQY
j_gene: TRBJ2-5; v_gene: TRBV5-4; abundance: -; CDR3aa: ASSSKLAGSMETQY
j_gene: TRBJ2-1; v_gene: TRBV18; abundance: -; CDR3aa: ASSPIIGTSYNEQF
j_gene: TRBJ2-3; v_gene: TRBV5-8; abundance: -; CDR3aa: ASSRGLAGATDTQY
j_gene: TRBJ1-2; v_gene: TRBV5-6; abundance: -; CDR3aa: ASSLIRGGYGYT